The 31 T cell receptor beta chains in this list originate from one sample, sequenced in a study of identical twins. Each CDR3 protein is one row after TCRdb ran MiXCR on the 5' RACE reads. The data hold roughly 690,000 distinct CDR3 sequences, with around 6.1% observed a single time. The sample comprised naive T cells sorted from blood. These receptor sequences come from a man younger than 35 in good health.

Ten or more counts support this clonotype. This rearrangement joins TRBV7-2 to TRBJ2-5, with 7 bases fitting TRBD1. Germline CDR1 and CDR2: SGHTA and FQGNSA. The CDR3 has 15 residues. V lost 5 bases and J lost 5; bases outside the gene matches: 11. CDR3 DNA: TGTGCCAGCAGCGTCGACAGGGAGAGGCGGGAGACCCAGTACTTC. Translation: CASSVDRERRETQYF. The variable domain in full, with the rest retrieved from reference TRBV7-2 and TRBJ2-5, is GAGVSQSPSNKVTEKGKDVELRCDPISGHTALYWYRQSLGQGLEFLIYFQGNSAPDKSGLPSDRFSAERTGGSVSTLTIQRTQQEDSAVYLCASSVDRERRETQYFGPGTRLLVL.

This clonotype was recorded many times. The V call is TRBV6-2 or TRBV6-3, the J call TRBJ1-5; D uncertain. The germline V gene encodes CDR1 MNHEY and CDR2 SVGEGT. V was trimmed by 0 bases and J by 6 bases, leaving 6 bases between them. The CDR3 has 13 amino acids. The CDR3: CASSYSFRQPQHF. The CDR3 DNA reads TGTGCCAGCAGTTACTCCTTTCGTCAGCCCCAGCATTTT.

This clonotype was observed at least ten times. The chain has TRBV5-1 and TRBJ2-3, with 9 positions matching TRBD2. Trimming at V came to 1 base and at J to 4 bases, leaving 7 bases not matched to a gene. CDR1 is SGHRS, CDR2 YFSETQ, per germline. This CDR3 is 16 amino acids long. In DNA, the CDR3 is TGCGCCAGCAGCTTGACTAGCGGGTCGAAATCAGATACGCAGTATTTT. This codes for CASSLTSGSKSDTQYF.

The chain employs TRBV5-1 and TRBJ2-5; the match to TRBD1 covers 7 bases. The CDR3 loop spans 16 amino acids. Germline lookup yields CDR1 SGHRS and CDR2 YFSETQ. Trimming removed 4 bases from V and 2 bases from J; junction bases left unmatched: 11. The CDR3: CASSGDRVPLQETQYF. CDR3 sequence (DNA): TGCGCCAGCAGCGGAGACAGGGTCCCCCTACAAGAGACCCAGTACTTC.

This clonotype occurred a few times. The chain couples TRBV29-1 to TRBJ1-1; D remains unclear. Germline assignment: CDR1 SQVTM and CDR2 ANQGSEA. Trimming removed 1 base from V and 0 bases from J, with 12 bases in between. CDR3 length equals 15 residues. The CDR3 here is CSVEGGRVVNTEAFF. In DNA, the CDR3 is TGCAGCGTTGAAGGAGGGAGGGTAGTGAACACTGAAGCTTTCTTT.

This chain uses TRBV15 with TRBJ2-6; D possibly corresponds to TRBD1 (6 bases). CDR1 and CDR2 from the germline V gene are LNHNV and YYDKDF (reference sequence). There are 17 residues in the CDR3. V lost 0 bases and J lost 4, with 13 bases in between. CDR3 in amino acids: CATSRDLGRGGANVLTF. In DNA form, the CDR3 reads TGTGCCACCAGCAGAGATCTCGGTAGGGGGGGGGCCAACGTCCTGACTTTC. Based on the CDR3 plus reference TRBV15 and TRBJ2-6, the full variable domain is DAMVIQNPRYQVTQFGKPVTLSCSQTLNHNVMYWYQQKSSQAPKLLFHYYDKDFNNEADTPDNFQSRRPNTSFCFLDIRSPGLGDTAMYLCATSRDLGRGGANVLTFGAGSRLTVL.

This clonotype was picked up many times. This sequence joins TRBV9 and TRBJ2-2; no clear D. Germline V gene lookup returns CDR1 SGDLS and CDR2 YYNGEE. The V and J ends lost 1 base and 0 bases respectively, with 1 base between them. The CDR3 has 13 residues. The CDR3 DNA is TGTGCCAGCAGCGTACCGAACACCGGGGAGCTGTTTTTT. As protein: CASSVPNTGELFF. The whole variable domain, filled in from reference TRBV9 and TRBJ2-2, reads DSGVTQTPKHLITATGQRVTLRCSPRSGDLSVYWYQQSLDQGLQFLIQYYNGEERAKGNILERFSAQQFPDLHSELNLSSLELGDSALYFCASSVPNTGELFFGEGSRLTVL.

For the CDR3, the DNA is TGTGCCAGCAGGAAGACTAGCGGCATTTCCTACAATGAGCAGTTCTTC. This sequence encodes CASRKTSGISYNEQFF. The chain employs TRBV27 and TRBJ2-1, with 9 bases fitting TRBD2. The V segment lost 6 bases and the J segment 1 base; nucleotides outside the gene matches: 7. This CDR3 contains 16 residues. CDR1 is MNHEY, CDR2 SMNVEV, per germline (reference sequence).

This clonotype appeared many times. The J gene is TRBJ1-2, the V gene TRBV29-1, with D unclear. With 5 bases removed from V and 2 bases from J, the gap between germline ends came to 18 bases. Germline values: CDR1 SQVTM, CDR2 ANQGSEA. CDR3 length equals 15 residues. CDR3 DNA sequence: TGCAGCGTTCTTGAGATCCCAAGGGCAAACTATGGCTACACCTTC. Its protein is CSVLEIPRANYGYTF.

This chain uses TRBV12-3 or TRBV12-4 with TRBJ2-1; 13 bases map to TRBD2. The CDR3 is 15 amino acids. J lost 14 bases, V lost 5 bases, and 12 bases had no gene match. The CDR3 DNA follows: TGTGCCAGCAGTCGGACTAGCGGGAGAGATGGGCGAAAGTTCTTC. Amino acids: CASSRTSGRDGRKFF.

The chain has TRBV6-5 and TRBJ2-6; D gene ambiguous. Trimming shortened V by 2 bases and J by 2 bases, and 4 bases separated the two germline ends. Germline V gives CDR1 MNHEY, CDR2 SVGAGI. The CDR3 runs to 14 residues. CDR3 nucleotides: TGTGCCAGCAGTTACGCTCCTGGGGCCAACGTCCTGACTTTC. Translating it yields CASSYAPGANVLTF.

The chain uses TRBV6-5 and TRBJ2-7, with TRBD1 matching 9 bases. Trimming removed 2 bases from V and 4 bases from J; junction bases left unmatched: 9. Germline loops: CDR1 MNHEY, CDR2 SVGAGI. This CDR3 region has 16 residues. CDR3 in DNA: TGTGCCAGCAGTTACACGGGACAGGGTGTTTGGTACGAGCAGTACTTC. The encoded protein is CASSYTGQGVWYEQYF.

V usage is TRBV12-3 or TRBV12-4 and J usage is TRBJ2-3; 7 bases map to TRBD2. V gave up 7 bases and J gave up 4 bases; unmatched junction bases: 11. The CDR3 totals 15 residues. Here the CDR3 DNA reads TGTGCCAGCACCCTGGCGGGAGTGGGGCCAGATACGCAGTATTTT. The encoded protein is CASTLAGVGPDTQYF.

This clonotype was detected many times. CDR3 protein: CASRADQSSYEQYF. Written as DNA, the CDR3 is TGTGCCAGCAGAGCAGACCAAAGCTCCTACGAGCAGTACTTC. The genes are TRBV2 and TRBJ2-7, with unresolved D. Trimming left V 6 bases short and J 0 bases short, with 12 bases between. This CDR3 contains 14 residues. Germline-derived CDR1 and CDR2 are SNHLY and FYNNEI.

This chain uses TRBV19 with TRBJ1-6; no clear D gene. Trimming cost V 3 bases and J 2 bases, with 8 bases left between them. Germline-derived CDR1 and CDR2 are LNHDA and SQIVND (reference sequence). The CDR3 has 15 amino acids. The CDR3 loop reads CASSMGTAYNSPLHF. The DNA for the CDR3 is TGTGCCAGTAGTATGGGAACGGCCTATAATTCACCCCTCCACTTT.

This clonotype was picked up many times. The rearrangement uses TRBV4-3 and TRBJ2-1; D gene ambiguous. The length of the CDR3 is 13 residues. Trimming cost V 6 bases and J 4 bases, with 10 bases left between them. The V gene's germline CDR1 is LGHNA and CDR2 YSLEER. CDR3: CASRNTIYNEQFF. CDR3 nucleotides: TGCGCCAGCAGAAACACCATATACAATGAGCAGTTCTTC.

The table lists this clonotype with a few counts. CDR3 bases: TGTGCCAGCAGCGTAGCTCCCTACAATGAGCAGTTCTTC. Encoded protein: CASSVAPYNEQFF. This sequence joins TRBV9 and TRBJ2-1; D is undetermined. The V and J ends lost 0 bases and 2 bases respectively, with 3 bases between them. This CDR3 is 13 amino acids long. The V gene's germline CDR1 is SGDLS and CDR2 YYNGEE. Together with reference TRBV9 and TRBJ2-1, the CDR3 gives the full variable domain: DSGVTQTPKHLITATGQRVTLRCSPRSGDLSVYWYQQSLDQGLQFLIQYYNGEERAKGNILERFSAQQFPDLHSELNLSSLELGDSALYFCASSVAPYNEQFFGPGTRLTVL.

This clonotype was seen ten or more times. The J gene is TRBJ1-4, the V gene TRBV27, with unresolved D. Germline V gene sequence: CDR1 MNHEY, CDR2 SMNVEV (reference sequence). Trimming shortened V by 4 bases and J by 0 bases, and 6 bases separated the two germline ends. The CDR3 runs 14 residues. CDR3 residues: CASSSLATNEKLFF. In DNA form, the CDR3 reads TGTGCCAGCAGTTCGCTCGCAACTAATGAAAAACTGTTTTTT.

This chain uses TRBV20-1 with TRBJ2-7; TRBD2 might be the D (5 bases). The germline CDR1 and CDR2 sequences are DFQATT and SNEGSKA (reference sequence). V was clipped by 3 bases and J by 4 bases, with 13 bases between them. CDR3 length: 13 amino acids. CDR3 amino acids: CSASRTGIYEQYF. DNA of the CDR3: TGCAGTGCTAGCAGGACTGGAATTTACGAGCAGTACTTC.

The chain links TRBV3-1 to TRBJ1-1; D is undetermined. V gave up 7 bases and J gave up 2 bases, with 14 bases separating them. Per the germline V gene, CDR1 is LGHDT and CDR2 is YNNKEL (reference sequence). There are 14 residues in the CDR3. The CDR3 DNA sequence: TGTGCCAGCATCCCCTCTAGGTCCAACACTGAAGCTTTCTTT. The encoded protein is CASIPSRSNTEAFF.

This chain links TRBV29-1 with TRBJ2-1; no clear D gene. The V and J ends lost 3 bases and 8 bases respectively, with 2 bases between them. Germline V gives CDR1 SQVTM, CDR2 ANQGSEA. This CDR3 contains 9 residues. The CDR3 DNA reads TGCAGCGTTGAGTATGAGCAGTTCTTC. The encoded protein is CSVEYEQFF.

This clonotype was recorded many times. The chain uses TRBV29-1 and TRBJ2-5; D is possibly TRBD1 (5 bases). CDR3 length: 13 residues. The germline V gene encodes CDR1 SQVTM and CDR2 ANQGSEA. V gave up 4 bases and J gave up 3 bases, with 12 bases separating them. The CDR3 nucleotides are TGCAGCGTTGTTCCCAGGGCAGAAGAGACCCAGTACTTC. Its protein product is CSVVPRAEETQYF.

The table lists this clonotype with a few counts. CDR3 DNA sequence: TGCGCCAGCAGCTTGCTTACTAGCGGGATAAGCACAGATACGCAGTATTTT. Amino acid sequence: CASSLLTSGISTDTQYF. The rearrangement links TRBV5-1 to TRBJ2-3; TRBD2 aligns across 10 bases. The germline V gene encodes CDR1 SGHRS and CDR2 YFSETQ. CDR3 length: 17 residues. The ends lost 1 base at V and 0 bases at J; junction bases unmatched: 5. Full variable domain (outside the CDR3, taken from reference TRBV5-1 and TRBJ2-3): KAGVTQTPRYLIKTRGQQVTLSCSPISGHRSVSWYQQTPGQGLQFLFEYFSETQRNKGNFPGRFSGRQFSNSRSEMNVSTLELGDSALYLCASSLLTSGISTDTQYFGPGTRLTVL.

J is TRBJ2-7 and V is TRBV6-2 or TRBV6-3; perhaps TRBD1 as D (6 bases). Germline loops: CDR1 MNHEY, CDR2 SVGEGT. The ends were cut back, 5 bases at V and 0 bases at J, with 20 bases in the middle. The length of the CDR3 is 17 residues. CDR3 DNA: TGTGCCAGCAGTAGGGGGTTCGACCGGAGGAGCTCCTACGAGCAGTACGTC. Encoded protein: CASSRGFDRRSSYEQYV.

This clonotype was observed at least ten times. The chain has TRBV20-1 and TRBJ2-2, with 8 bases that match TRBD2. The CDR3 is made up of 15 amino acids. The germline CDR1 and CDR2 sequences are DFQATT and SNEGSKA (reference sequence). Trimming took 1 base from V and 1 from J; bases not matched to a gene: 2. CDR3 sequence reads: CSARAGGENTGELFF. For the CDR3, the DNA is TGCAGTGCTAGAGCGGGGGGGGAGAACACCGGGGAGCTGTTTTTT.

This clonotype was picked up many times. The rearrangement joins TRBV3-1 to TRBJ2-5, with D perhaps matching TRBD2 (6 bases). There are 14 residues in the CDR3. V was pared by 0 bases and J by 4 bases, with 9 bases between. The germline gives CDR1 LGHDT, CDR2 YNNKEL (reference sequence). Here the CDR3 DNA reads TGTGCCAGCAGCCAAGACGCGGGAACAGAGACCCAGTACTTC. This gives the protein CASSQDAGTETQYF.

This clonotype was seen ten or more times. This chain uses TRBV6-5 with TRBJ2-1; a weak D match, TRBD2 (6 bases). The germline CDR1 and CDR2 sequences are MNHEY and SVGAGI. The CDR3 contains 15 residues. V gave up 2 bases and J gave up 4 bases, with 12 bases separating them. CDR3 sequence reads: CASSYGFSGYNEQFF. CDR3 coding DNA: TGTGCCAGCAGTTACGGTTTTAGCGGATACAATGAGCAGTTCTTC.

The CDR3 coding sequence is TGTGCCAGCAGCCCCCCTGGACTAGCGCGAGGGGTGGAGACCCAGTACTTC. Its protein product is CASSPPGLARGVETQYF. This chain uses TRBV11-3 with TRBJ2-5; TRBD2 matches 9 bases. The CDR3 is 17 residues long. The V segment lost 5 bases and the J segment 5 bases; nucleotides outside the gene matches: 15. The V gene's germline CDR1 is SGHNT and CDR2 YENEEA.

This clonotype was detected ten times or more. The chain combines TRBV20-1 with TRBJ2-7; D is perhaps TRBD2 (5 bases). This CDR3 region has 14 residues. Germline V gene data show CDR1 as DFQATT and CDR2 as SNEGSKA (reference sequence). The V gene lost 3 bases and the J gene lost 0 bases, with 12 bases spanning the gap. CDR3 nucleotides: TGCAGTGCTAGCCGGACGGGGAGCTCCTACGAGCAGTACTTC. Amino acids: CSASRTGSSYEQYF.

This clonotype was observed at least ten times. The chain couples TRBV27 to TRBJ2-2; D gene uncertain. CDR3 length: 13 amino acids. The germline V gene has CDR1 MNHEY and CDR2 SMNVEV (reference sequence). Trimming stripped 5 bases from V and 6 bases from J, with 10 bases between. The chain's CDR3 is CASSPFIAGELFF. As DNA, the CDR3 is TGTGCCAGCAGTCCATTTATCGCCGGGGAGCTGTTTTTT.

The genes are TRBV20-1 and TRBJ1-4; 8 bases map to TRBD1. Trimming at V came to 5 bases and at J to 6 bases, leaving 8 bases not matched to a gene. The germline V gene encodes CDR1 DFQATT and CDR2 SNEGSKA (reference sequence). The CDR3 spans 14 residues. The CDR3 sequence is CSAFGQGADEKLFF. The CDR3, as DNA: TGCAGTGCTTTTGGACAGGGAGCAGATGAAAAACTGTTTTTT.